The clone carrying this TCR beta chain was seen more than once but under ten times. What it binds is not known. The sample comes from a study of identical twins' blood T cells. Study observations and caveats: Each donor's most abundant TCRbeta clonotypes shared more CDR3 sequences with her twin than unrelated donors. Out-of-frame TCRbeta clonotypes reportedly had markedly more similar V usage in twins than unrelated donors.

TCR cDNA libraries were made from RNA using a previously described, modified protocol. TCRdb processed the 5' RACE reads anew with MiXCR; each CDR3 protein has one entry. The sample lists hundreds of thousands of distinct CDR3 sequences, more than 25% occurring once. The length of the CDR3 is 13 residues. The trim removed 3 bases at V and 4 bases at J, leaving 5 bases unmatched. Germline V gives CDR1 DFQATT, CDR2 SNEGSKA (reference sequence). The chain recombines TRBV20-1 with TRBJ1-1, with TRBD1 identical over 7 bases. This sequence was found in a woman aged 18 to 55 in good health. Input material: PBMCs. The CDR3 region has the DNA TGCAGTGCTAGGGAGGGGGCTCGCACTGAAGCTTTCTTT. Amino acids: CSAREGARTEAFF.